Each of the 17 T cell receptor beta chains below was sequenced from the same sample in a study of blood T cells in healthy people across ages (dated by TCRdb to the mid-2010s). To prepare the library, 5' RACE was applied. The instrument was an Illumina HiSeq 2500. A second PCR of roughly 7 to 12 cycles was run with a J-beta primer mix and a sample-barcoded 5' primer. TCRdb redid the processing of the public reads, applying fastp at Q25 and MiXCR, and retained in-frame beta chains. Every CDR3 protein is listed once, alongside the most common genes and DNA of its rows. The sample contains some 1.5 million distinct CDR3 sequences, 40% to 45% of them found a single time. The ten largest clones represent over 3.5% of the sample. Sequencing input: blood. The receptor set was obtained from a woman in her late teens or twenties in good health.

V is TRBV20-1 and J is TRBJ2-1; D not resolved. This CDR3 has 14 amino acids. Germline CDR1 is DFQATT and CDR2 is SNEGSKA (reference sequence). Deletions cut 2 bases from V and 5 bases from J, with 13 bases between. CDR3 sequence: CSARNRIVDNEQFF. CDR3 bases: TGCAGTGCTAGAAATCGGATCGTCGACAATGAGCAGTTCTTC.

The J gene is TRBJ2-3, the V gene TRBV5-1, with 8 bases fitting TRBD2. The V and J ends lost 1 base and 5 bases, in that order; junction bases with no gene match: 9. The CDR3 contains 16 residues. Germline CDR1 and CDR2: SGHRS and YFSETQ. In DNA form, the CDR3 reads TGCGCCAGCAGCTTGATGTTAGCGGGGACGATAGATACGCAGTATTTT. Amino acid sequence: CASSLMLAGTIDTQYF.

This rearrangement joins TRBV6-2 or TRBV6-3 to TRBJ1-1; no clear D gene. This CDR3 spans 14 amino acids. With 2 bases removed from V and 5 bases from J, the gap between germline ends came to 12 bases. Per the germline V gene, CDR1 is MNHEY and CDR2 is SVGEGT. CDR3 DNA sequence: TGTGCCAGCAGTTACAGGTCAGCGCGGACTGAAGCTTTCTTT. This encodes CASSYRSARTEAFF.

CDR3: CASSRGQGGNEQYF. DNA for the CDR3: TGCGCCAGCAGCCGCGGACAGGGGGGGAACGAGCAGTACTTC. The V call is TRBV4-1, the J call TRBJ2-7; 10 bases are a match to TRBD1. This CDR3 has 14 amino acids. Germline V gives CDR1 MGHRA, CDR2 YSYEKL. V gave up 4 bases and J gave up 5 bases; unmatched junction bases: 5.

The rearrangement uses TRBV12-3 or TRBV12-4 and TRBJ2-3; D is undetermined. Trimming removed 4 bases from V and 3 bases from J, with 14 bases in between. The CDR3 covers 15 residues. The CDR3 region is CASSSGVGVTDTQYF. In nucleotides, the CDR3 is TGTGCCAGCAGTTCTGGGGTCGGTGTGACAGATACGCAGTATTTT.

The rearrangement uses TRBV14 and TRBJ1-2; TRBD1 is a possible D gene (6 bases). The CDR3 is 14 residues long. The germline CDR1 and CDR2 sequences are SGHDN and FVKESK. Between the trimmed V and J ends, which lost 0 bases and 8 bases, there was a span of 13 bases. The CDR3 protein is CASSQDGGPRGYTF. The CDR3 nucleotides read TGTGCCAGCAGCCAAGACGGGGGGCCGCGGGGCTACACCTTC.

In its sample, this clonotype was seen once. The V call is TRBV20-1, the J call TRBJ2-1; D gene uncertain. The CDR3 runs 15 residues. Germline loops: CDR1 DFQATT, CDR2 SNEGSKA (reference sequence). The CDR3 region has the DNA TGCAGCCAGAGGCGAGCGTACAGCTCCTACAATGAGCAGTTCTTC. Translated: CSQRRAYSSYNEQFF.

The table lists this clonotype with a few counts. Given a much more abundant clone one base away, this may be a read error. V usage is TRBV11-3 and J usage is TRBJ2-3; the D gene is possibly TRBD2 (5 bases). Trimming shortened V by 0 bases and J by 4 bases, and 8 bases separated the two germline ends. Germline V gives CDR1 SGHNT, CDR2 YENEEA. The CDR3 covers 14 residues. CDR3 bases: TGTGCCAGCAGCTTAGACGGGAACTCAGATACGCAGTATTTT. It yields the protein CASSLDGNSDTQYF.

This clonotype has only a few counts. The chain couples TRBV7-3 to TRBJ2-3; the D gene is possibly TRBD2 (6 bases). V was trimmed by 5 bases and J by 7 bases, leaving 16 bases between them. CDR3 length: 14 residues. In germline, CDR1 is SGHTA, CDR2 FQGTGA. The CDR3 is CASSIAGTLHTQYF. CDR3 DNA: TGTGCCAGCAGCATAGCCGGGACTCTACATACGCAGTATTTT.

This clonotype was detected only a few times. This chain joins TRBV3-1 and TRBJ2-1; the D is unclear. V was clipped by 3 bases and J by 0 bases, with 9 bases between them. The CDR3 extends over 15 amino acids. Germline-derived CDR1 and CDR2 are LGHDT and YNNKEL (reference sequence). This CDR3 reads CASSQQDPSYNEQFF. The CDR3 DNA reads as TGTGCCAGCAGCCAGCAGGACCCCTCCTACAATGAGCAGTTCTTC.

A few counts support this clonotype. A much more abundant neighbour one base away suggests this may be a read error. The rearrangement joins TRBV7-2 to TRBJ1-1; D remains ambiguous. The CDR3 length is 13 residues. Germline CDR1 SGHTA, CDR2 FQGNSA. V gave up 2 bases and J gave up 0 bases, with 4 bases separating them. The CDR3 sequence is CASSLKVNTEAFF. The CDR3 region has the DNA TGTGCCAGCAGCTTAAAGGTGAACACTGAAGCTTTCTTT.

This chain joins TRBV7-9 and TRBJ2-1; TRBD1 is a possible D gene (6 bases). The CDR3 has 12 residues. Germline CDR1 reads SEHNR; CDR2 reads FQNEAQ (reference sequence). The ends were cut back, 8 bases at V and 8 bases at J, with 13 bases in the middle. CDR3 DNA sequence: TGTGCCAGCCCACAGGGAACGGATGAGCAGTTCTTC. Its protein product is CASPQGTDEQFF.

The CDR3 loop reads CSVESRRGPTSNYGYTF. Written as DNA, the CDR3 is TGCAGCGTTGAATCTCGAAGGGGGCCCACTTCCAACTATGGCTACACCTTC. This chain connects TRBV29-1 to TRBJ1-2, with TRBD1 matching 7 bases. This CDR3 spans 17 amino acids. Per germline, CDR1 SQVTM and CDR2 ANQGSEA. The V gene end was trimmed by 2 bases and the J gene end by 2 bases; junction bases not matched to a gene: 14.

This clonotype came up once. This chain connects TRBV7-2 to TRBJ2-1; the match to TRBD1 covers 8 bases. CDR3 size: 14 residues. V was clipped by 0 bases and J by 8 bases; unmatched bases: 3. Per germline, CDR1 SGHTA and CDR2 FQGNSA. In DNA form, the CDR3 reads TGTGCCAGCAGCTTAGCGGCAGGGGGCTATGAGCAGTTCTTC. It encodes CASSLAAGGYEQFF.

The chain combines TRBV20-1 with TRBJ2-7; possibly TRBD1 for D (6 bases). The CDR3 is 13 amino acids. CDR1 DFQATT and CDR2 SNEGSKA come from the germline V gene (reference sequence). V lost 6 bases and J 3 bases, leaving 15 bases between the germline ends. The CDR3 spells CSARGTENYEQYF. The DNA of the CDR3 is TGCAGTGCGAGGGGGACGGAGAACTACGAGCAGTACTTC.

This clonotype was found a few times. The chain links TRBV29-1 to TRBJ2-5; 9 bases map to TRBD1. Germline CDR1 reads SQVTM; CDR2 reads ANQGSEA. The CDR3 loop spans 15 amino acids. Trimming at V came to 1 base and at J to 11 bases, leaving 14 bases not matched to a gene. The chain's CDR3 is CSVEGRDREVVKQYF. The DNA for the CDR3 is TGCAGCGTTGAAGGGAGGGACAGGGAAGTCGTAAAGCAGTACTTC.

This clonotype appeared a few times. The chain carries TRBV6-5 and TRBJ2-3; 8 nucleotides match TRBD1. Germline V gene lookup returns CDR1 MNHEY and CDR2 SVGAGI. The CDR3 runs 13 residues. V was clipped by 2 bases and J by 5 bases; unmatched bases: 0. The CDR3 DNA follows: TGTGCCAGCAGTTACACAGGGGGAGATACGCAGTATTTT. This codes for CASSYTGGDTQYF.